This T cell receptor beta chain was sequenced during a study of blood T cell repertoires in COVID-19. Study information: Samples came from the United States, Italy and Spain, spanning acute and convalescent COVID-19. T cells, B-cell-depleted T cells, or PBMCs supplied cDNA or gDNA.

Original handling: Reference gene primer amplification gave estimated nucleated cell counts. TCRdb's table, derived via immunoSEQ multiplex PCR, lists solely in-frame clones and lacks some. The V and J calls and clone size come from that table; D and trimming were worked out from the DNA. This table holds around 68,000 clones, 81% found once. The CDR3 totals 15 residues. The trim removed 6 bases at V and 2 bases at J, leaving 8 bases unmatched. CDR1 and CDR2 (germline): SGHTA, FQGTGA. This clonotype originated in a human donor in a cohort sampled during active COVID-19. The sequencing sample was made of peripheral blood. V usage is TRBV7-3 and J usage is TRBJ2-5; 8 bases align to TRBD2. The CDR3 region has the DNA TGTGCCAGCAGGCCTCCGGGAGGGGGACAAGAGACCCAGTACTTC. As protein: CASRPPGGGQETQYF.